This TCR beta chain originates from a study of blood T cell repertoires in COVID-19. Study overall: Sources were T cells, B-cell-depleted T cells, or PBMCs; the material itself was cDNA or gDNA.

Germline V gene lookup returns CDR1 SGHNT and CDR2 YYREEE (reference sequence). The CDR3 loop spans 16 amino acids. After removal of 0 bases from V and 8 bases from J, the junction contained 6 bases not matched to a gene. Those enrolled, adults aged roughly 18 to 90 years, came from about two dozen US areas. Participant reports of clinical history set cohort assignment. Sequenced by immunoSEQ multiplex PCR; TCRdb stores in-frame clones only, minus some. The sample yields about 210,000 clones, 81% seen once. This clonotype originated in a woman aged 45-60 years with acute COVID-19. The chain carries TRBV5-4 and TRBJ1-6; 9 bases agree with TRBD1. Sequences were obtained from PBMCs or T cells enriched from blood (not recorded which). The CDR3 region is CASSLVSGTGYSPLHF. The CDR3, as DNA: TGTGCCAGCAGCTTGGTATCCGGGACAGGGTATTCACCCCTCCACTTT.